This TCR beta chain was profiled in a study of cytomegalovirus exposure and HLA in healthy donors. 60 Vbeta and 13 Jbeta primers were used in PCR. Some clones are missing from TCRdb's copy, which holds only in-frame ones; the method was immunoSEQ multiplex PCR. The table lists roughly 160,000 clones, approximately 80% of them singletons. Losses at the gene ends were 3 bases for V and 2 bases for J; bases not matched to a gene: 10. The CDR3 has 19 amino acids. The V gene's germline CDR1 is LGHNA and CDR2 YSLEER. Regarding the study as a whole: A later analysis, which compared TCR beta chains of equal frequency, found the HLA-associated ones more clonally expanded. Presence/absence analyses rested on an assumption that sequencing depth was roughly uniform across donors. Later genetic work tied a missense DCLRE1C variant to beta-chain V and J trimming.

Notes on this clone: The antigen is unknown.

Material for sequencing was PBMCs. This chain joins TRBV4-3 and TRBJ2-7, with 16 bases lining up with TRBD2. This receptor was taken from a man between 18 and 29 years old in good health and CMV-seropositive. In DNA, the CDR3 is TGCGCCAGCAGCCAGGACCCTCCGGGACTAGCGGGGGGGGCCTACGAGCAGTACTTC. Its translation is CASSQDPPGLAGGAYEQYF.